This T cell receptor (beta chain) stems from a study of T-cell reconstitution after alpha-beta-depleted transplantation in children. General study points: Certain patients had high TCRbeta diversity at day 60, and it came from recipient T cells and thymic progenitors that survived. Reportedly, only several hundred clones from non-depleted graft cells drove alpha-beta T-cell counts at about two months.

Per the germline V gene, CDR1 is SGHDT and CDR2 is YYEEEE. This CDR3 region has 15 residues. V lost 3 bases to trimming and J lost 4 bases; unmatched junction nucleotides: 7. Details on this clonotype: Its matching antigen is unknown.

TCRbeta library preparation incorporated unique molecular identifiers. TCRdb processed the PCR reads anew with MiXCR; each CDR3 protein has one entry. The profile covers roughly 120,000 distinct CDR3 sequences, with roughly 23% appearing a single time and about 10% taken by the ten largest. J is TRBJ2-5 and V is TRBV5-6; the match to TRBD1 covers 9 bases. The receptor's source is a male patient aged 2 to 9 who had a stem cell transplant for chronic granulomatous disease, so the T cells may come from the graft donor. Sequencing used PBMCs, mostly from graft donor cells, obtained 180 days after TCRalphabeta/CD19-depleted stem cell transplant. The CDR3 region is CASSWERDRVETQYF. CDR3 DNA sequence: TGTGCCAGCAGCTGGGAACGGGACAGGGTAGAGACCCAGTACTTC.